Listed here are 16 T cell receptor beta chains from one sample, sequenced in a study of T cells in Graves' hyperthyroidism and ophthalmopathy. TCR beta CDR3 sequences were amplified from RNA transcripts. Initially, a first-round RT-PCR of the TCR CDR3 employed the HTBI primer set. Using its own MiXCR run on the multiplex PCR reads, TCRdb lists one record per CDR3 protein. The table has 500,000 or so distinct CDR3 sequences, more than 15% seen once. Sequencing input: blood. The origin of the receptors is a woman aged 25-40 years with Graves' ophthalmopathy.

V is TRBV20-1 and J is TRBJ1-5; D ambiguous. The CDR3 loop spans 10 amino acids. Germline lookup yields CDR1 DFQATT and CDR2 SNEGSKA (reference sequence). The V end lost 5 bases, the J end lost 8 bases, and 7 bases lay between the germline ends. The CDR3 DNA is TGCAGTGCTCACGGGGAGCCCCAGCATTTT. This gives the protein CSAHGEPQHF.

The rearrangement links TRBV4-3 to TRBJ2-3, with D possibly TRBD1 on 6 matching bases. CDR1 is LGHNA and CDR2 is YSLEER in the germline V gene. The CDR3 runs to 18 residues. The V end lost 3 bases, the J end lost 0 bases, and 19 bases lay between the germline ends. CDR3: CASSQISGTKTSTDTQYF. The CDR3, as DNA: TGCGCCAGCAGCCAGATCTCCGGGACAAAGACTAGCACAGATACGCAGTATTTT.

Notes on this clonotype: A read error is possible here, since a much larger clone lies one base away. The chain combines TRBV5-1 with TRBJ1-4; no clear D. The CDR3 is 13 residues long. Germline CDR1 and CDR2: SGHRS and YFSETQ. CDR3 amino acids: CASSLTANERLFF. CDR3 sequence (DNA): TGCGCCAGCAGCTTGACTGCTAATGAAAGACTGTTTTTT.

This clonotype was observed at least ten times. This chain joins TRBV7-2 and TRBJ2-1; D is undetermined. The V gene lost 5 bases and the J gene lost 2 bases, with 7 bases spanning the gap. This CDR3 spans 13 amino acids. Germline V gene lookup returns CDR1 SGHTA and CDR2 FQGNSA. Here the CDR3 DNA reads TGTGCCAGCAGCACCCAGACCTACAATGAGCAGTTCTTC. It translates to CASSTQTYNEQFF.

There are many counts of this clonotype. This chain connects TRBV12-3 or TRBV12-4 to TRBJ2-1, with D possibly being TRBD2 (6 bases). Trimming removed 6 bases at V and 5 bases at J, with 17 bases between. This CDR3 has 15 amino acids. For the CDR3, the DNA is TGTGCCAGCAGCTCTCGTTCCGGGGGACACAATGAGCAGTTCTTC. Protein sequence: CASSSRSGGHNEQFF.

The chain couples TRBV7-2 to TRBJ1-5; perhaps TRBD1 as D (5 bases). The length of the CDR3 is 15 residues. CDR1 and CDR2 from the germline V gene are SGHTA and FQGNSA. The V end was cut by 0 bases, the J end by 2 bases, with 8 bases between. CDR3 sequence: CASSLAWGGNQPQHF. CDR3 DNA: TGTGCCAGCAGCTTAGCGTGGGGCGGCAATCAGCCCCAGCATTTT.

The gene calls are TRBV7-8 and TRBJ2-1, with D perhaps TRBD1 (7 bases). CDR3 length: 13 amino acids. CDR1 is SGHVS and CDR2 is FQNEAQ in the germline V gene. Trimming pared 1 base from V and 10 bases from J, leaving 11 bases between. CDR3 coding DNA: TGTGCCAGCAGCTTAGTGTCAGGGGGGGAGCAGTTCTTC. Protein sequence: CASSLVSGGEQFF.

The sample holds many counts of this clonotype. The chain combines TRBV3-1 with TRBJ2-7; TRBD1 might be the D (6 bases). The CDR3 loop spans 14 amino acids. V lost 4 bases and J 2 bases, leaving 12 bases between the germline ends. CDR1 is LGHDT and CDR2 is YNNKEL in the germline V gene (reference sequence). CDR3 sequence reads: CASSPQEGAYEQYF. The CDR3, as DNA: TGTGCCAGCAGCCCACAAGAGGGGGCCTACGAGCAGTACTTC.

This clonotype was seen a few times. The J gene is TRBJ2-1, the V gene TRBV7-6, with D possibly TRBD2 on 6 matching bases. Germline loops: CDR1 SGHVS, CDR2 FNYEAQ. V lost 3 bases to trimming and J lost 5 bases, with 11 bases between them. This CDR3 has 14 amino acids. CDR3 protein: CASSFLANDNEQFF. The CDR3 coding sequence is TGTGCCAGCAGCTTCCTAGCGAACGACAATGAGCAGTTCTTC. The entire variable domain, with the rest obtained from reference TRBV7-6 and TRBJ2-1, is as follows: GAGVSQSPRYKVTKRGQDVALRCDPISGHVSLYWYRQALGQGPEFLTYFNYEAQQDKSGLPNDRFSAERPEGSISTLTIQRTEQRDSAMYRCASSFLANDNEQFFGPGTRLTVL.

CDR3 nucleotide sequence: TGTGCCACCATGAGGGAGGGCCCAGATACGCAGTATTTT. The encoded protein is CATMREGPDTQYF. The chain is built from TRBV6-1 and TRBJ2-3, with 7 bases fitting TRBD2. Trimming removed 10 bases from V and 4 bases from J; junction bases left unmatched: 8. This CDR3 has 13 residues. Germline lookup yields CDR1 MNHNS and CDR2 SASEGT.

Only a few counts were recorded for this clonotype. This sequence joins TRBV4-3 and TRBJ2-7; 7 bases fit TRBD2. Germline V gives CDR1 LGHNA, CDR2 YSLEER. Trimming removed 1 base from V and 2 bases from J; junction bases left unmatched: 8. The CDR3 contains 16 residues. The CDR3 reads CASSQASSGLPYEQYF. As DNA, the CDR3 is TGCGCCAGCAGCCAAGCGAGTAGCGGGCTACCCTACGAGCAGTACTTC.

In its sample, this clonotype was seen many times. The rearrangement links TRBV11-1 to TRBJ2-2; D remains unclear. This CDR3 spans 14 amino acids. Germline CDR1 and CDR2: SGHAT and FQDESV (reference sequence). The V gene lost 6 bases and the J gene lost 5 bases, with 13 bases spanning the gap. The CDR3 DNA follows: TGTGCCAGCAGGGGGTCCGTGACGACCGGGGAGCTGTTTTTT. Amino acid sequence: CASRGSVTTGELFF.

This clonotype has ten or more counts. V is TRBV28 and J is TRBJ2-7, with unresolved D. This CDR3 region has 14 residues. The ends were cut back, 7 bases at V and 0 bases at J, with 13 bases in the middle. Germline V gives CDR1 MDHEN, CDR2 SYDVKM. The CDR3 loop is CASTYARISYEQYF. For the CDR3, the DNA is TGTGCCAGCACCTACGCCAGGATCTCCTACGAGCAGTACTTC.

This clonotype was seen more than once but under ten times. The chain joins TRBV4-3 to TRBJ1-4, with D perhaps TRBD1 (5 bases). The germline CDR1 and CDR2 sequences are LGHNA and YSLEER. CDR3 length: 16 amino acids. V was cut by 0 bases and J by 0 bases, with 8 bases left in between. CDR3 protein: CASSQEVTATNEKLFF. CDR3 nucleotide sequence: TGCGCCAGCAGCCAAGAAGTGACAGCAACTAATGAAAAACTGTTTTTT.

At least ten counts were recorded for this clonotype. The genes are TRBV6-1 and TRBJ2-1; D gene ambiguous. This CDR3 is built from 15 residues. The V end lost 6 bases, the J end lost 0 bases, and 12 bases lay between the germline ends. Germline CDR1 is MNHNS and CDR2 is SASEGT. Written as DNA, the CDR3 is TGTGCCAGCAGAAGGGCCCCGAGCTCCTACAATGAGCAGTTCTTC. Amino acids: CASRRAPSSYNEQFF.

This clonotype has ten or more counts. V is TRBV20-1 and J is TRBJ1-2; perhaps TRBD1 as D (6 bases). Between the trimmed V and J ends, which lost 6 bases and 4 bases, there was a span of 18 bases. Germline CDR1 DFQATT, CDR2 SNEGSKA (reference sequence). There are 14 residues in the CDR3. The CDR3 protein is CSAGNQDSSYGYTF. CDR3 sequence (DNA): TGCAGTGCCGGGAACCAGGACAGTAGCTATGGCTACACCTTC.